These T cell receptor beta chains were read from a single sample in a study of T cells in Graves' hyperthyroidism and ophthalmopathy. Each CDR3 protein gets one entry after TCRdb re-called the multiplex PCR reads with MiXCR. The sample has a few hundred thousand distinct CDR3 sequences; 15% to 20% are singletons. What was sequenced was blood. These receptors were obtained from a woman aged 40 to 50 with Graves' ophthalmopathy. Each CDR3 is given with its conserved first and last residue. A D gene is named only where the DNA matches it firmly. The listing skips clone size in some rows; elsewhere it reads once, few, many or a size class.

V gene: TRBV5-1; D gene: .; J gene: TRBJ2-7; clone size: many; CDR3 DNA: TGTGCCAGCAGCCTGGAGGGCTACGAGCAGTACTTC; CDR3 protein: CASSLEGYEQYF
V gene: TRBV13; D gene: .; J gene: TRBJ1-1; clone size: many; CDR3 DNA: TGTGCCAGCAGCTTAGGCGGGAGGACTACTGAAGCTTTCTTT; CDR3 protein: CASSLGGRTTEAFF
V gene: TRBV5-1; D gene: TRBD2; J gene: TRBJ2-7; clone size: many; CDR3 DNA: TGCGCCAGCAGCAGCCGACTAGCGGGAGAGAGTTCCTACGAGCAGTACTTC; CDR3 protein: CASSSRLAGESSYEQYF
V gene: TRBV6-1; D gene: TRBD2; J gene: TRBJ2-2; clone size: many; CDR3 DNA: TGTGCCCACTGGGGGGGTACCGGGGAGCTGTTTTTT; CDR3 protein: CAHWGGTGELFF
V gene: TRBV19; D gene: TRBD1; J gene: TRBJ1-1; clone size: .; CDR3 DNA: TGTGCCAGTAGCCCCCGGACAGGGGGCGTCACTGAAGCTTTCTTT; CDR3 protein: CASSPRTGGVTEAFF
V gene: TRBV6-5; D gene: .; J gene: TRBJ1-6; clone size: many; CDR3 DNA: TGTGCCAGCAGTTGGGAGTATAATTCACCCCTCCACTTT; CDR3 protein: CASSWEYNSPLHF
V gene: TRBV7-2; D gene: .; J gene: TRBJ2-5; clone size: .; CDR3 DNA: TGTGCCAGCAGCTTAGTTTATGGCCAAGAGACCCAGTACTTC; CDR3 protein: CASSLVYGQETQYF
V gene: TRBV11-2; D gene: TRBD2; J gene: TRBJ2-2; clone size: .; CDR3 DNA: TGTGCCAGCAGCCTCCGGGAGGGGCCCATGACCGGGGAGCTGTTTTTT; CDR3 protein: CASSLREGPMTGELFF
V gene: TRBV7-9; D gene: .; J gene: TRBJ2-7; clone size: many; CDR3 DNA: TGTGCCAGCAGCTTAAGCGTCTGGAGCTCCTACGAGCAGTACTTC; CDR3 protein: CASSLSVWSSYEQYF
V gene: TRBV12-3/TRBV12-4; D gene: .; J gene: TRBJ2-2; clone size: many; CDR3 DNA: TGTGCCAGCAGTTTAATGGGACAGAACACCGGGGAGCTGTTTTTT; CDR3 protein: CASSLMGQNTGELFF
V gene: TRBV15; D gene: TRBD1; J gene: TRBJ2-5; clone size: .; CDR3 DNA: TGTGCCACCAGCACCCAGGGGGTTTGGGGGACCCAGTACTTC; CDR3 protein: CATSTQGVWGTQYF
V gene: TRBV30; D gene: TRBD1; J gene: TRBJ1-2; clone size: few; CDR3 DNA: TGTGCCTGGAGTGATTTGGACAGGGTTGGCGGCTACACCTTC; CDR3 protein: CAWSDLDRVGGYTF
V gene: TRBV2; D gene: TRBD2; J gene: TRBJ2-3; clone size: many; CDR3 DNA: TGTGCCAGCGGCGGGAGGGCGGTCAGCACAGATACGCAGTATTTT; CDR3 protein: CASGGRAVSTDTQYF
V gene: TRBV28; D gene: TRBD1; J gene: TRBJ1-5; clone size: few; CDR3 DNA: TGTGCCAGCAGTGCCAGGACAGGATCTCAGCCCCAGCATTTT; CDR3 protein: CASSARTGSQPQHF
V gene: TRBV19; D gene: TRBD1; J gene: TRBJ2-7; clone size: .; CDR3 DNA: TGTGCCAGTAGTATAGATCCCTGGACAGGGGCCTGCGAGCAGTACTTC; CDR3 protein: CASSIDPWTGACEQYF
V gene: TRBV28; D gene: TRBD1; J gene: TRBJ1-1; clone size: many; CDR3 DNA: TGTGCCAGCAGTGGGGACAGGAGGAACACTGAAGCTTTCTTT; CDR3 protein: CASSGDRRNTEAFF
V gene: TRBV7-2; D gene: .; J gene: TRBJ2-7; clone size: .; CDR3 DNA: TGTGCCAGCACTTACCTGGGGACCTACGAGCAGTACTTC; CDR3 protein: CASTYLGTYEQYF
V gene: TRBV6-5; D gene: .; J gene: TRBJ1-2; clone size: many; CDR3 DNA: TGTGCCAGCAGTTACTCCGGGACTACCATCCTTCCTCCCACCTTC; CDR3 protein: CASSYSGTTILPPTF
V gene: TRBV28; D gene: .; J gene: TRBJ1-5; clone size: many; CDR3 DNA: TGTGCCAGCAGTAGACTAAGGGGAGCGCAGGGTCAGCCCCAGCATTTT; CDR3 protein: CASSRLRGAQGQPQHF
V gene: TRBV12-3/TRBV12-4; D gene: TRBD2; J gene: TRBJ2-5; clone size: .; CDR3 DNA: TGTGCCAGCAGTTTGAGCGGGAGGAACCAAGAGACCCAGTACTTC; CDR3 protein: CASSLSGRNQETQYF
V gene: TRBV4-1; D gene: TRBD2; J gene: TRBJ2-7; clone size: many; CDR3 DNA: TGCGCCAGCAGCCAATTTAGCGGGAGGGGCCCCTACGAGCAGTACTTC; CDR3 protein: CASSQFSGRGPYEQYF
V gene: TRBV30; D gene: TRBD2; J gene: TRBJ2-2; clone size: few; CDR3 DNA: TGTGCCTGGAGTTTGGGACTACTGGACACCGGGGAGCTGTTTTTT; CDR3 protein: CAWSLGLLDTGELFF
V gene: TRBV12-3/TRBV12-4; D gene: .; J gene: TRBJ2-5; clone size: .; CDR3 DNA: TGTGCCAGCAGTTTTTCGGAGGCCGGGACCCAGTACTTC; CDR3 protein: CASSFSEAGTQYF
V gene: TRBV2; D gene: TRBD1; J gene: TRBJ1-1; clone size: .; CDR3 DNA: TGTGCCAGCAGTGCCAGGGGGCGAGACACTGAAGCTTTCTTT; CDR3 protein: CASSARGRDTEAFF
V gene: TRBV19; D gene: .; J gene: TRBJ2-3; clone size: .; CDR3 DNA: TGTGCCAGTAGTGGCTATGAGCGGACGCAGTATTTT; CDR3 protein: CASSGYERTQYF
V gene: TRBV4-2; D gene: TRBD2; J gene: TRBJ2-2; clone size: many; CDR3 DNA: TGTGCCAGCAGCCAAACAAGGACTAGCGAGCTCACCGGGGAGCTGTTTTTT; CDR3 protein: CASSQTRTSELTGELFF
V gene: TRBV29-1; D gene: TRBD1; J gene: TRBJ2-7; clone size: many; CDR3 DNA: TGCAGCGTTGAGAGTCGGACAGGGGGCTACGAGCAGTACTTC; CDR3 protein: CSVESRTGGYEQYF
V gene: TRBV6-2/TRBV6-3; D gene: .; J gene: TRBJ2-7; clone size: many; CDR3 DNA: TGTGCCAGCAGTGGCCTCTACGAGCAGTACTTC; CDR3 protein: CASSGLYEQYF
V gene: TRBV7-8; D gene: .; J gene: TRBJ1-1; clone size: many; CDR3 DNA: TGTGCCAGCAGCTTAGCGTTCGAGGGGAGGAGTGAAGCTTTCTTT; CDR3 protein: CASSLAFEGRSEAFF
V gene: TRBV19; D gene: TRBD1; J gene: TRBJ1-1; clone size: many; CDR3 DNA: TGTGCCAGTAGTAATTCAGGACAGGGTGGGAAGGACACTGAAGCTTTCTTT; CDR3 protein: CASSNSGQGGKDTEAFF
V gene: TRBV15; D gene: .; J gene: TRBJ2-2; clone size: few; CDR3 DNA: TGTGCCACCAGCAGAGATAATAGGGGTACCGGGGAGCTGTTTTTT; CDR3 protein: CATSRDNRGTGELFF
V gene: TRBV11-2; D gene: .; J gene: TRBJ1-1; clone size: many; CDR3 DNA: TGTGCCAGCAGCTTTCGGGTCACGGGTGAAGCTTTCTTT; CDR3 protein: CASSFRVTGEAFF
V gene: TRBV4-1; D gene: .; J gene: TRBJ2-7; clone size: many; CDR3 DNA: TGCGCCAGCAGCCAAGGCGGGTTCGAGACCTACGAGCAGTACTTC; CDR3 protein: CASSQGGFETYEQYF
V gene: TRBV5-1; D gene: TRBD1; J gene: TRBJ1-1; clone size: many; CDR3 DNA: TGCGCCAGCAGCTTGGGACAGGGAGGAGAGGACACTGAAGCTTTCTTT; CDR3 protein: CASSLGQGGEDTEAFF
V gene: TRBV28; D gene: .; J gene: TRBJ2-1; clone size: .; CDR3 DNA: TGTGCCAGCAGACAGGGTTCGGGTGAGCAGTTCTTC; CDR3 protein: CASRQGSGEQFF
V gene: TRBV6-5; D gene: .; J gene: TRBJ1-2; clone size: many; CDR3 DNA: TGTGCCAGCAGTTATTGGGGAGGCTACACCTTC; CDR3 protein: CASSYWGGYTF
V gene: TRBV7-3; D gene: .; J gene: TRBJ2-7; clone size: many; CDR3 DNA: TGTGCCAGCAGCTTAACGGGTTCCTCCTCCGGGGTCTACGAGCAGTACTTC; CDR3 protein: CASSLTGSSSGVYEQYF
V gene: TRBV30; D gene: TRBD1; J gene: TRBJ1-1; clone size: .; CDR3 DNA: TGTGCCTGGAGTTGGGGACAGGCTAACACTGAAGCTTACTTT; CDR3 protein: CAWSWGQANTEAYF
V gene: TRBV11-2; D gene: .; J gene: TRBJ2-7; clone size: many; CDR3 DNA: TGTGCCAGCAGCTTAAGGGGAATGTCCTACGAGCAGTACTTC; CDR3 protein: CASSLRGMSYEQYF
V gene: TRBV2; D gene: TRBD1; J gene: TRBJ1-2; clone size: many; CDR3 DNA: TGTGCCCTACAACGGACAGGGTCTATTGGCTACACCTTC; CDR3 protein: CALQRTGSIGYTF
V gene: TRBV28; D gene: .; J gene: TRBJ2-7; clone size: many; CDR3 DNA: TGTGCCAGCCGCATGAACCGGGGTTTCTACGAGCAGTACTTC; CDR3 protein: CASRMNRGFYEQYF
V gene: TRBV12-3/TRBV12-4; D gene: TRBD1; J gene: TRBJ1-1; clone size: .; CDR3 DNA: TGTGCCAGCCGCCCGGCGACAGGGCCGAACACTGAAGCTTTCTTT; CDR3 protein: CASRPATGPNTEAFF
V gene: TRBV28; D gene: .; J gene: TRBJ2-7; clone size: many; CDR3 DNA: TGTGCCAGCAGTTTATATGCCCTAGGACGGATTTCCTACGAGCAGTACTTC; CDR3 protein: CASSLYALGRISYEQYF
V gene: TRBV18; D gene: TRBD2; J gene: TRBJ2-7; clone size: few; CDR3 DNA: TGTGCCAGCTCCCCCCGTAATAGCGGGACCCTACCGGGTGAGCAGTACTTC; CDR3 protein: CASSPRNSGTLPGEQYF
V gene: TRBV19; D gene: .; J gene: TRBJ2-7; clone size: many; CDR3 DNA: TGTGCCAGTAGTGTCGGGTTCGGCTCCTACGAGCAGTACTTC; CDR3 protein: CASSVGFGSYEQYF
V gene: TRBV5-1; D gene: .; J gene: TRBJ1-1; clone size: many; CDR3 DNA: TGCGCCAGCAGCTTGCGGTCGGGAACTGAAGCTTTCTTT; CDR3 protein: CASSLRSGTEAFF
V gene: TRBV11-2; D gene: .; J gene: TRBJ1-1; clone size: many; CDR3 DNA: TGTGCCAGCAGCCCCTTCCCCGGGCAGGCGAGCACTGAAGCTTTCTTT; CDR3 protein: CASSPFPGQASTEAFF
V gene: TRBV7-2; D gene: .; J gene: TRBJ2-4; clone size: .; CDR3 DNA: TGTGCCAGCAGCTCCGCCCCAAACGACATTCAGTACTTC; CDR3 protein: CASSSAPNDIQYF
V gene: TRBV20-1; D gene: .; J gene: TRBJ1-1; clone size: many; CDR3 DNA: TGCAGTGCTAAGGGTCAGGGCCGGGACACTGAAGCTTTCTTT; CDR3 protein: CSAKGQGRDTEAFF
V gene: TRBV27; D gene: .; J gene: TRBJ1-5; clone size: many; CDR3 DNA: TGTGCCAGCAGTTTAGTGGCCGGCTCCAATCAGCCCCAGCATTTT; CDR3 protein: CASSLVAGSNQPQHF
V gene: TRBV27; D gene: .; J gene: TRBJ1-1; clone size: many; CDR3 DNA: TGTGCCAGCAGTCCACCAGGGTGGCGGATGAACACTGAAGCTTTCTTT; CDR3 protein: CASSPPGWRMNTEAFF